These 15 T cell receptor beta chains originate from one sample sequenced in a study of cytomegalovirus exposure and HLA in healthy donors. The PCR employed 60 Vbeta primers together with 13 Jbeta primers. Using immunoSEQ multiplex PCR, the repertoire was profiled, and TCRdb retains in-frame clones only, with some absent. Altogether just over 150,000 clones are present, less than 85% being singletons, with the ten largest covering about 7.1%. The sequencing sample was made of PBMCs. The receptors stem from a woman in her forties or fifties in good health and CMV-seropositive.

The chain combines TRBV7-9 with TRBJ1-2; 7 bases agree with TRBD1. Germline CDR1 reads SEHNR; CDR2 reads FQNEAQ (reference sequence). CDR3 length: 13 residues. V was clipped by 5 bases and J by 6 bases; unmatched bases: 6. CDR3 protein: CASSATTGNGYTF. The CDR3 nucleotides read TGTGCCAGCAGCGCCACGACAGGGAATGGCTACACCTTC.

The sample holds one count of this clone. The chain combines TRBV6-5 with TRBJ1-1, with D perhaps matching TRBD1 (5 bases). Trimming took 0 bases from V and 4 from J, leaving 15 bases between them. Germline V CDR1 and CDR2: MNHEY, SVGAGI. The CDR3 contains 16 residues. The CDR3 coding sequence is TGTGCCAGCAGTTACTCCCAGGGTGGACTATCCACTGAAGCTTTCTTT. Its translation: CASSYSQGGLSTEAFF.

V gene TRBV28 combines with J gene TRBJ2-4, with TRBD2 matching over 7 bases. The CDR3 length is 16 residues. V lost 4 bases and J lost 0; bases outside the gene matches: 6. Per germline, CDR1 MDHEN and CDR2 SYDVKM. DNA of the CDR3: TGTGCCAGCAGTTACGGGGGGTTACTAGCCAAAAACATTCAGTACTTC. The encoded protein is CASSYGGLLAKNIQYF.

The J gene is TRBJ2-3, the V gene TRBV7-9; D call uncertain. CDR1 SEHNR and CDR2 FQNEAQ come from the germline V gene (reference sequence). V dropped 1 base and J dropped 0 bases, with 8 bases sitting between them. This CDR3 is built from 15 residues. The CDR3 DNA reads TGTGCCAGCAGCTTAGAAGAGTCTAGCACAGATACGCAGTATTTT. Encoded protein: CASSLEESSTDTQYF.

This chain connects TRBV7-9 to TRBJ1-1, with D perhaps TRBD1 (5 bases). CDR1 is SEHNR, CDR2 FQNEAQ, per germline (reference sequence). V was trimmed by 5 bases and J by 5 bases, leaving 9 bases between them. The CDR3 extends over 12 amino acids. The CDR3 reads CASSPGLTEAFF. The CDR3, as DNA: TGTGCCAGCAGCCCAGGGTTAACTGAAGCTTTCTTT. The variable domain in full, completed from reference TRBV7-9 and TRBJ1-1, reads DTGVSQNPRHKITKRGQNVTFRCDPISEHNRLYWYRQTLGQGPEFLTYFQNEAQLEKSRLLSDRFSAERPKGSFSTLEIQRTEQGDSAMYLCASSPGLTEAFFGQGTRLTVV.

This clone was counted once. The V and J genes are TRBV6-1 and TRBJ2-7; D remains ambiguous. CDR1 and CDR2 from the germline V gene are MNHNS and SASEGT. V was clipped by 8 bases and J by 3 bases, with 8 bases between them. The CDR3 contains 11 residues. The CDR3 region has the DNA TGTGCCAGCCAACTTCTCTACGAGCAGTACTTC. It encodes CASQLLYEQYF.

The chain combines TRBV2 with TRBJ1-4, with 7 bases identical to TRBD1. V lost 6 bases and J lost 4; bases outside the gene matches: 5. The CDR3 spans 14 residues. Germline V gene sequence: CDR1 SNHLY, CDR2 FYNNEI. CDR3 nucleotides: TGTGCCAGCAGACGGGGACAGATTAATGAAAAACTGTTTTTT. Encoded protein: CASRRGQINEKLFF.

The V gene is TRBV19, the J gene TRBJ1-5; D is uncertain. The CDR3 loop spans 15 amino acids. V shed 3 bases and J shed 0 bases, with 9 bases lying between them. Germline V gene sequence: CDR1 LNHDA, CDR2 SQIVND (reference sequence). CDR3 bases: TGTGCCAGTAGTATGCGACACCATAGCAATCAGCCCCAGCATTTT. Its translation: CASSMRHHSNQPQHF.

The chain couples TRBV19 to TRBJ1-5, with unresolved D. Germline CDR1 reads LNHDA; CDR2 reads SQIVND (reference sequence). The CDR3 consists of 12 residues. V dropped 3 bases and J dropped 9 bases, with 9 bases sitting between them. The CDR3 nucleotides read TGTGCCAGTAGTATCGGAGCGACGCCCCAGCATTTT. Translation: CASSIGATPQHF.

This sequence joins TRBV15 and TRBJ2-7; D is possibly TRBD1 (6 bases). V lost 2 bases, J lost 2 bases, and 13 bases lay in between. This CDR3 is built from 15 residues. Germline CDR1 LNHNV, CDR2 YYDKDF (reference sequence). The chain's CDR3 is CATSRRPGQTYEQYF. CDR3 coding DNA: TGTGCCACCAGCAGACGTCCGGGACAAACCTACGAGCAGTACTTC. The full variable domain, with the rest looked up from reference TRBV15 and TRBJ2-7, is DAMVIQNPRYQVTQFGKPVTLSCSQTLNHNVMYWYQQKSSQAPKLLFHYYDKDFNNEADTPDNFQSRRPNTSFCFLDIRSPGLGDTAMYLCATSRRPGQTYEQYFGPGTRLTVT.

The chain combines TRBV29-1 with TRBJ2-2, with D possibly matching TRBD2 (7 bases). CDR3 length: 13 residues. V was trimmed by 6 bases and J by 6 bases, leaving 14 bases between them. Germline-derived CDR1 and CDR2 are SQVTM and ANQGSEA. CDR3 DNA sequence: TGCAGCGTCCAAGGGGGGGCTGCCGGGGAGCTGTTTTTT. It yields the protein CSVQGGAAGELFF.

This clone was recorded once. The genes are TRBV7-6 and TRBJ1-6; D perhaps matches TRBD1 (6 bases). Germline-derived CDR1 and CDR2 are SGHVS and FNYEAQ. The CDR3 contains 15 residues. Trimming shortened V by 5 bases and J by 3 bases, and 11 bases separated the two germline ends. The CDR3 region has the DNA TGTGCCAGCAGCCTTTGGACAGACTATAATTCACCCCTCCACTTT. Residues: CASSLWTDYNSPLHF. The whole variable domain, remainder taken from reference TRBV7-6 and TRBJ1-6, is GAGVSQSPRYKVTKRGQDVALRCDPISGHVSLYWYRQALGQGPEFLTYFNYEAQQDKSGLPNDRFSAERPEGSISTLTIQRTEQRDSAMYRCASSLWTDYNSPLHFGNGTRLTVT.

This chain uses TRBV5-1 with TRBJ2-7, with 7 bases identical to TRBD1. The CDR3 is 14 amino acids. The ends lost 4 bases at V and 2 bases at J; junction bases unmatched: 6. CDR1 is SGHRS, CDR2 YFSETQ, per germline. The CDR3, as DNA: TGCGCCAGCAGCCCGCGACAGGGCCCCTACGAGCAGTACTTC. Translated: CASSPRQGPYEQYF.

The J gene is TRBJ1-2, the V gene TRBV28, with D possibly TRBD1 on 6 matching bases. The V end lost 3 bases, the J end lost 4 bases, and 9 bases lay between the germline ends. The CDR3 consists of 13 residues. In germline, CDR1 is MDHEN, CDR2 SYDVKM. DNA for the CDR3: TGTGCCAGCAGTTTCATAGGGGGCTATGGCTACACCTTC. It codes for CASSFIGGYGYTF.

The V gene is TRBV5-6, the J gene TRBJ1-2; D not resolved. CDR3 size: 14 residues. V lost 6 bases and J lost 2, with 14 bases in between. CDR1 and CDR2 from the germline V gene are SGHDT and YYEEEE. Here the CDR3 DNA reads TGTGCCAGCATCACCCTACAGCAGAACTATGGCTACACCTTC. The encoded protein is CASITLQQNYGYTF. Using reference TRBV5-6 and TRBJ1-2 for the parts outside the CDR3, the full variable domain is DAGVTQSPTHLIKTRGQQVTLRCSPKSGHDTVSWYQQALGQGPQFIFQYYEEEERQRGNFPDRFSGHQFPNYSSELNVNALLLGDSALYLCASITLQQNYGYTFGSGTRLTVV.